This T cell receptor (beta chain) was found in a study of CD8+CD57+ T cells in acquired aplastic anemia (dated by TCRdb to 2017 to 2018). For context, the study as a whole: Extracted DNA from sorted CD4+ and CD8+ cells averaged 3.2 ug, ranging from 0.2 to 27.4 ug. An average of around 10 million reads for CD4+ cells and 11 million to 12 million reads for CD8+ cells was obtained from healthy donor samples. Overall study outcomes, separate from this receptor: CD8+ Simpson's diversity did not differ significantly between patients and healthy controls (P=0.060). Although 25 to 30 CD8+ CDR3 sequences were shared by patients and controls, these sequences appeared highly expressed in patients and within the immunodominant clones of patients.

TCR beta VDJ combination and CDR3 sequence profiling used genomic DNA as the template. An Illumina HiSeq 2000 was the platform used for TCR repertoire sequencing. The study's own analysis went as follows. TRBV/TRBJ rearrangement plots, CDR3 size and DJ length profiles, and Simpson's diversity index were used to evaluate the repertoires. The most abundant DNA sequence in the deep sequencing data was defined as the immunodominant clone. CDR3 amino acid sequences were screened for sharing across subjects and compared with published repertoires and the VDJdb database. TCRdb applied fastp at Q25 and MiXCR to the public reads, then kept only in-frame beta chains. For every CDR3 protein sequence, its rows merge into one entry that carries the most common genes and DNA. TCRdb's processing, not the authors' own work, is the source of the V and J calls. In this sample the table shows hundreds of thousands of distinct CDR3 sequences, about 70% of which occur a single time. 3.5% to 4.5% of the sample is taken by the ten largest.

From a lookup of the germline V gene, CDR1 and CDR2 are SGHTA and FQGNSA. The CDR3 numbers 17 residues from cysteine through phenylalanine. Points on this clonotype: Its specific antigen is unknown. It is unclear where the CDR3 begins or ends on the DNA, so no DNA is shown, and the CDR3 is as TCRdb lists it.

In the study, sorted CD4+ and CD8+ blood T cells from patients with severe aplastic anemia and from healthy subjects underwent deep sequencing of TCR repertoires. Ficoll-Paque density gradient centrifugation was used to isolate peripheral blood mononuclear cells. CD4+ and CD8+ T cells were sorted by FACS or magnetic beads before DNA extraction. This receptor was obtained from a human donor in good health, serving as a control. Recombination linked TRBV7-2 to TRBJ2-1. Source material: sorted CD4+, CD8+, or CD8+CD57+ T cells (not recorded which) from PBMCs. The encoded CDR3 is CASSVGSGDTQYFEQFF.